Following are 26 T cell receptor beta chains from one sample sequenced in a study of T cell responses to AZD1222 COVID-19 vaccine. TCRdb's copy holds only in-frame clones and misses some; the assay was immunoSEQ multiplex PCR. Seen here are under 80,000 clones, approximately 79% observed once, and the top ten hold approximately 20%. The sample here was peripheral blood, taken on day 0 of MenACWY control vaccination. These receptors were taken from an adult in good health.

This clone occurred a few times. This sequence joins TRBV18 and TRBJ1-6, with 10 positions matching TRBD1. This CDR3 has 15 amino acids. Germline trimming cut 6 bases from V and 5 bases from J; bases unmatched to any gene: 4. Germline V CDR1 and CDR2: KGHSH, LQKENI. The chain's CDR3 is CASSGTGADNSPLHF. The CDR3 DNA follows: TGTGCCAGCTCCGGGACAGGGGCGGATAATTCACCCCTCCACTTT.

This clone was seen a few times. This chain connects TRBV6-5 to TRBJ2-7; 7 bases map to TRBD1. Germline V gene sequence: CDR1 MNHEY, CDR2 SVGAGI. The CDR3 sequence is 14 residues long. Trimming at V came to 7 bases and at J to 2 bases, leaving 8 bases not matched to a gene. The chain's CDR3 is CASTKGDSPYEQYF. CDR3 nucleotide sequence: TGTGCCAGCACCAAAGGGGACAGTCCCTACGAGCAGTACTTC.

V usage is TRBV28 and J usage is TRBJ1-2; the match to TRBD1 covers 7 bases. The junction had 9 bases not matched to a gene; V was cut back by 4 bases and J by 7 bases. Germline V gene lookup returns CDR1 MDHEN and CDR2 SYDVKM. This CDR3 has 14 amino acids. Written as DNA, the CDR3 is TGTGCCAGCAGTTCCCCTGGGCAGGGGGGTGGCTACACCTTC. Translating gives CASSSPGQGGGYTF.

In its sample, this clone was seen many times. V is TRBV5-1 and J is TRBJ1-2; the D is unclear. The length of the CDR3 is 15 residues. From germline, CDR1 is SGHRS and CDR2 YFSETQ. With 0 bases removed from V and 8 bases from J, the gap between germline ends came to 17 bases. CDR3 bases: TGCGCCAGCAGCTTGGCGGCGTCAACTTCCGAGGGCTACACCTTC. This encodes CASSLAASTSEGYTF.

The chain combines TRBV2 with TRBJ1-5; tentatively, D is TRBD1 (6 bases). V was shortened by 5 bases and J by 7 bases, with 18 bases between the two germline ends. This CDR3 region has 15 residues. Looked up from germline, CDR1 is SNHLY and CDR2 is FYNNEI. CDR3 nucleotide sequence: TGTGCCAGCAGTCAAGGGACACCCGGGGGACAGCCCCAGCATTTT. Translating gives CASSQGTPGGQPQHF. The full variable domain, rest sourced from reference TRBV2 and TRBJ1-5, is EPEVTQTPSHQVTQMGQEVILRCVPISNHLYFYWYRQILGQKVEFLVSFYNNEISEKSEIFDDQFSVERPDGSNFTLKIRSTKLEDSAMYFCASSQGTPGGQPQHFGDGTRLSIL.

This clone was recorded only once. The gene calls are TRBV7-2 and TRBJ2-2; D is unclear. Germline CDR1 and CDR2: SGHTA and FQGNSA. The CDR3 covers 14 residues. V shed 3 bases and J shed 3 bases, with 8 bases lying between them. The CDR3 spells CASSLYQDTGELFF. CDR3 nucleotide sequence: TGTGCCAGCAGCTTGTATCAGGACACCGGGGAGCTGTTTTTT.

This rearrangement joins TRBV27 to TRBJ2-1; 11 bases are a match to TRBD2. Germline-derived CDR1 and CDR2 are MNHEY and SMNVEV (reference sequence). The CDR3 length is 15 residues. After removal of 4 bases from V and 5 bases from J, the junction contained 4 bases not matched to a gene. CDR3 loop: CASSSLAGGHNEQFF. DNA for the CDR3: TGTGCCAGCAGTTCGCTAGCGGGAGGACACAATGAGCAGTTCTTC.

The chain uses TRBV5-4 and TRBJ2-5; 9 bases line up with TRBD1. The germline CDR1 and CDR2 sequences are SGHNT and YYREEE (reference sequence). CDR3 length: 15 residues. V shed 5 bases, J shed 2 bases, and the junction held 7 bases outside the gene matches. CDR3 region: CASSPQGAGQETQYF. CDR3 DNA: TGTGCCAGCAGTCCACAGGGGGCAGGGCAAGAGACCCAGTACTTC. Looking up the rest from reference TRBV5-4 and TRBJ2-5 gives the full variable domain: ETGVTQSPTHLIKTRGQQVTLRCSSQSGHNTVSWYQQALGQGPQFIFQYYREEENGRGNFPPRFSGLQFPNYSSELNVNALELDDSALYLCASSPQGAGQETQYFGPGTRLLVL.

The CDR3 DNA is TGCGCCAGCAGCTTGGACGGATTAAACACTGAAGCTTTCTTT. Amino acid sequence: CASSLDGLNTEAFF. This rearrangement joins TRBV5-1 to TRBJ1-1; no firm D call. The germline gives CDR1 SGHRS, CDR2 YFSETQ. Trimming left V 0 bases short and J 2 bases short, with 8 bases between. The CDR3 length is 14 residues.

The V call is TRBV5-6, the J call TRBJ1-2; D remains unclear. Germline V gene sequence: CDR1 SGHDT, CDR2 YYEEEE. The CDR3 totals 14 residues. With 0 bases removed from V and 6 bases from J, the gap between germline ends came to 12 bases. The CDR3 protein is CASSLVSKFHGYTF. CDR3 in DNA: TGTGCCAGCAGCTTGGTCTCGAAATTTCATGGCTACACCTTC.

V gene TRBV9 combines with J gene TRBJ1-3; no definite D call. In germline, CDR1 is SGDLS, CDR2 YYNGEE. V lost 1 base and J lost 0, with 11 bases in between. This CDR3 region has 16 residues. CDR3 residues: CASSVTPTTSGNTIYF. DNA of the CDR3: TGTGCCAGCAGCGTAACACCCACAACCTCTGGAAACACCATATATTTT.

The CDR3 spells CASSRTGNTYEQYF. For the CDR3, the DNA is TGTGCCAGCAGCCGGACAGGGAATACCTACGAGCAGTACTTC. The chain is built from TRBV6-5 and TRBJ2-7; 8 nucleotides agree with TRBD1. This CDR3 spans 14 amino acids. The V segment lost 6 bases and the J segment 2 bases; nucleotides outside the gene matches: 6. Germline V gene lookup returns CDR1 MNHEY and CDR2 SVGAGI.

Remarks on this clone: The junction does not match germline at one end; this may be a read error. CDR3 nucleotide sequence: TGTGCCAGCTGTTTTGTAGGGGGCGCGCCCCAGCATTTT. This gives the protein CASCFVGGAPQHF. This chain joins TRBV27 and TRBJ1-5; 7 bases agree with TRBD1. This CDR3 is built from 13 residues. Germline assignment: CDR1 MNHEY and CDR2 SMNVEV (reference sequence).

This chain's CDR3 is CASSRWDGGNTEAFF. The CDR3 nucleotides are TGTGCCAGCAGCCGATGGGACGGCGGGAACACTGAAGCTTTCTTT. The chain combines TRBV11-2 with TRBJ1-1; maybe TRBD1 (5 bases). Between the trimmed V and J ends, which lost 5 bases and 1 base, there was a span of 14 bases. CDR3 length: 15 residues. Germline V gene lookup returns CDR1 SGHAT and CDR2 FQNNGV.

The chain has TRBV4-2 and TRBJ2-7; 7 bases are shared with TRBD2. Germline lookup yields CDR1 LGHNA and CDR2 YNFKEQ. The CDR3 totals 15 residues. After removal of 0 bases from V and 0 bases from J, the junction contained 2 bases not matched to a gene. The CDR3 bases are TGTGCCAGCAGCCAAGAGGGGACTACCTCCTACGAGCAGTACTTC. Amino acid sequence: CASSQEGTTSYEQYF.

The rearrangement joins TRBV28 to TRBJ1-1, with D possibly being TRBD1 (6 bases). Germline assignment: CDR1 MDHEN and CDR2 SYDVKM. Trimming shortened V by 8 bases and J by 5 bases, and 9 bases separated the two germline ends. This CDR3 has 11 residues. The CDR3 coding sequence is TGTGCCAGCCTAGGGGGGACTGAAGCTTTCTTT. It codes for CASLGGTEAFF.

J is TRBJ2-1 and V is TRBV6-5; D possibly corresponds to TRBD2 (5 bases). CDR3 length equals 16 residues. Trimming cost V 2 bases and J 2 bases, with 13 bases left between them. Germline CDR1 is MNHEY and CDR2 is SVGAGI. The CDR3 is CASSYKSGETYNEQFF. The CDR3 bases are TGTGCCAGCAGTTACAAGAGCGGCGAGACCTACAATGAGCAGTTCTTC.

V gene TRBV7-9 combines with J gene TRBJ2-2; TRBD1 matches 8 bases. The length of the CDR3 is 17 residues. Germline CDR1 SEHNR, CDR2 FQNEAQ (reference sequence). J lost 1 base, V lost 6 bases, and 10 bases had no gene match. The CDR3: CASRGDRGGGNTGELFF. DNA of the CDR3: TGTGCCAGCAGGGGCGACAGGGGAGGAGGGAACACCGGGGAGCTGTTTTTT.

This chain joins TRBV10-3 and TRBJ2-3; tentative D call: TRBD2 (5 bases). CDR3 size: 15 residues. The germline V and J ends were trimmed by 10 bases and 0 bases, with 17 bases remaining between them. Per germline, CDR1 ENHRY and CDR2 SYGVKD. The CDR3, as DNA: TGTGCCACCCAGAGAAGGAGCGGAAGCACAGATACGCAGTATTTT. Translated: CATQRRSGSTDTQYF.

In its sample, this clone ranks as medium-sized. The rearrangement joins TRBV2 to TRBJ1-5; weak D call: TRBD1 (5 bases). Germline-derived CDR1 and CDR2 are SNHLY and FYNNEI. This CDR3 spans 14 amino acids. V was cut by 7 bases and J by 2 bases, with 12 bases left in between. Here the CDR3 DNA reads TGTGCCAGCAAGCAGGGCTCGGGCAATCAGCCCCAGCATTTT. It is translated as CASKQGSGNQPQHF.

The CDR3 protein is CASSPPGTGFGYTF. The CDR3 DNA follows: TGTGCCAGCAGCCCCCCCGGGACAGGGTTTGGCTACACCTTC. V usage is TRBV7-2 and J usage is TRBJ1-2; 9 nucleotides agree with TRBD1. The ends lost 5 bases at V and 7 bases at J; junction bases unmatched: 8. Germline-derived CDR1 and CDR2 are SGHTA and FQGNSA. The CDR3 consists of 14 residues.

The V call is TRBV6-1, the J call TRBJ2-7; 11 positions agree with TRBD1. The V gene's germline CDR1 is MNHNS and CDR2 SASEGT. Trimming took 3 bases from V and 6 from J; bases not matched to a gene: 4. The CDR3 is 14 residues long. Here the CDR3 reads CASSEDRGPSEQYF. For the CDR3, the DNA is TGTGCCAGCAGTGAGGACAGGGGGCCGAGCGAGCAGTACTTC.

This clone came up a few times. V usage is TRBV6-1 and J usage is TRBJ1-4, with 10 bases lining up with TRBD1. The CDR3 has 18 residues. Germline V CDR1 and CDR2: MNHNS, SASEGT. After removal of 4 bases from V and 8 bases from J, the junction contained 16 bases not matched to a gene. CDR3 bases: TGTGCCAGCAGTGCCAGACAGGGGGCAAGAGAGTATATAGAAAAACTGTTTTTT. It is translated as CASSARQGAREYIEKLFF.

This chain uses TRBV28 with TRBJ1-5; D might be TRBD1 (5 bases). Per the germline V gene, CDR1 is MDHEN and CDR2 is SYDVKM. Trimming stripped 10 bases from V and 4 bases from J, with 17 bases between. The CDR3 has 14 amino acids. CDR3 loop: CAIAGTGPNQPQHF. Written as DNA, the CDR3 is TGTGCCATCGCCGGGACGGGACCAAATCAGCCCCAGCATTTT.

The gene calls are TRBV19 and TRBJ2-1; D uncertain. CDR1 and CDR2 from the germline V gene are LNHDA and SQIVND (reference sequence). The CDR3 contains 17 residues. Deletions cut 3 bases from V and 0 bases from J, with 15 bases between. CDR3 nucleotides: TGTGCCAGTAGTATCGGCTGGAACACTGGCTCCTACAATGAGCAGTTCTTC. Amino acid sequence: CASSIGWNTGSYNEQFF. The variable domain in full, with the rest retrieved from reference TRBV19 and TRBJ2-1, is DGGITQSPKYLFRKEGQNVTLSCEQNLNHDAMYWYRQDPGQGLRLIYYSQIVNDFQKGDIAEGYSVSREKKESFPLTVTSAQKNPTAFYLCASSIGWNTGSYNEQFFGPGTRLTVL.

The genes are TRBV28 and TRBJ1-2; 7 bases are shared with TRBD1. J lost 1 base, V lost 8 bases, and 4 bases had no gene match. The CDR3 runs to 13 residues. CDR1 is MDHEN and CDR2 is SYDVKM in the germline V gene. DNA of the CDR3: TGTGCCAGCCGGGACAGCCGTAACTATGGCTACACCTTC. Translating it yields CASRDSRNYGYTF.